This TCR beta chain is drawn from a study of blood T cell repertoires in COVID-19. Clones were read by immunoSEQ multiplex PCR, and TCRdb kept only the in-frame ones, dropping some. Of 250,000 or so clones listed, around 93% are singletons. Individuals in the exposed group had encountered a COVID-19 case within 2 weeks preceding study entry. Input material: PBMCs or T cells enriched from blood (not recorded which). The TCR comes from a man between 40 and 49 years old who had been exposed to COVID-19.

CDR3 loop: CASSYNGQMNTEAFF. CDR3 DNA sequence: TGTGCCAGCAGTTATAATGGACAAATGAACACTGAAGCTTTCTTT. The chain employs TRBV7-6 and TRBJ1-1; tentative D call: TRBD1 (5 bases). Germline V gene data show CDR1 as SGHVS and CDR2 as FNYEAQ. Trimming removed 6 bases from V and 0 bases from J, with 14 bases in between. This CDR3 spans 15 amino acids.